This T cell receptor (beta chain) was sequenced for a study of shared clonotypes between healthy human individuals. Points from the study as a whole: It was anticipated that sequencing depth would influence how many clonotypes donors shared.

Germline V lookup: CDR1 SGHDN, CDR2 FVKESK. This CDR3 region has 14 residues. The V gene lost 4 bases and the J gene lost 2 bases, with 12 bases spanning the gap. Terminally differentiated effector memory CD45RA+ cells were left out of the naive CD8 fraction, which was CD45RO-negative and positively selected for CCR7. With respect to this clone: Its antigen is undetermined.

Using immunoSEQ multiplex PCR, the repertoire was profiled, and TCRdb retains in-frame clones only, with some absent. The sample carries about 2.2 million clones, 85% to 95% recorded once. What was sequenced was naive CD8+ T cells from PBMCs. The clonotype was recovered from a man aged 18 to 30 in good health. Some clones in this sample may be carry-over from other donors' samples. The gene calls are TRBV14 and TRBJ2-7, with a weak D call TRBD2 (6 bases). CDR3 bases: TGTGCCAGCAGCCCCCGGGACTGGGCCTACGAGCAGTACTTC. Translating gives CASSPRDWAYEQYF. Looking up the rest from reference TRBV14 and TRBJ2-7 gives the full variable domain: EAGVTQFPSHSVIEKGQTVTLRCDPISGHDNLYWYRRVMGKEIKFLLHFVKESKQDESGMPNNRFLAERTGGTYSTLKVQPAELEDSGVYFCASSPRDWAYEQYFGPGTRLTVT.